Listed below are T cell receptor beta chains from one sample, sequenced in a study of regulatory dendritic cells for organ transplantation. Sequencing was performed with immunoSEQ multiplex PCR; in TCRdb, only in-frame clones are kept and a portion is missing. Of more than 35,000 clones listed, under 95% are singletons. The source material was naive CD8+ T cells from blood. These receptors were taken from a human donor in good health. Both conserved end residues are part of each CDR3. The order of the fields is J gene, D gene, V gene, clone size, CDR3 protein, CDR3 DNA. D genes are given only for firm matches. Expanded clones are given a class, and other clones once, few, many or no size at all.

TRBJ2-2	.	TRBV15	.	CATLLTDRGELFF	TGTGCCACCTTACTTACGGACAGAGGGGAGCTGTTTTTT
TRBJ1-5	.	TRBV30	.	CAWSGPLSNQPQHF	TGTGCCTGGAGTGGACCCCTTAGCAATCAGCCCCAGCATTTT
TRBJ2-2	.	TRBV6-5	.	CASSYSGYTGELFF	TGTGCCAGCAGTTACTCCGGCTACACCGGGGAGCTGTTTTTT
TRBJ2-7	.	TRBV7-9	few	CASSSYFEQYF	TGTGCCAGCAGCTCCTATTTCGAGCAGTACTTC
TRBJ2-7	TRBD1	TRBV27	.	CASSHRGRFYEQYF	TGTGCCAGCAGTCACAGGGGGCGCTTCTACGAGCAGTACTTC
TRBJ1-2	.	TRBV6-6	.	CASSPGEFYGYTF	TGTGCCAGCAGCCCTGGGGAGTTCTATGGCTACACCTTC
TRBJ2-1	.	TRBV27	.	CASSLHRATNEQFF	TGTGCCAGCAGTTTACACAGGGCGACCAATGAGCAGTTCTTC
TRBJ2-7	.	TRBV7-9	.	CASSLAPGSYEQYF	TGTGCCAGCAGCTTAGCCCCAGGGAGCTACGAGCAGTACTTC
TRBJ2-7	.	TRBV29-1	.	CSAGTLNSYEQYF	TGCAGCGCCGGGACATTGAACTCCTACGAGCAGTACTTC
TRBJ2-1	.	TRBV21-1	.	CASSKDWVFTSYNEQFF	TGTGCCAGCAGCAAAGATTGGGTGTTCACCTCCTACAATGAGCAGTTCTTC
TRBJ2-5	.	TRBV4-2	.	CASSQDSPSGETQYF	TGTGCCAGCAGCCAAGATTCTCCGAGCGGGGAGACCCAGTACTTC
TRBJ2-7	TRBD2	TRBV28	.	CASSPFGGSFYEQYF	TGTGCCAGCAGTCCGTTCGGCGGGAGTTTTTACGAGCAGTACTTC
TRBJ1-4	.	TRBV15	.	CATSRVRGVDEKLFF	TGTGCCACCAGCAGAGTAAGAGGGGTGGATGAAAAACTGTTTTTT
TRBJ2-3	TRBD1	TRBV13	.	CASSSRDRDTSQDTQYF	TGTGCCAGCAGCTCACGGGACAGGGACACTAGCCAAGATACGCAGTATTTT
TRBJ2-3	.	TRBV15	once	CATSLLGRSTDTQYF	TGTGCCACCAGTTTGTTGGGACGAAGCACAGATACGCAGTATTTT
TRBJ2-3	.	TRBV28	.	CASSSRGEGPTDTQYF	TGTGCCAGCAGTTCCAGGGGGGAGGGCCCCACAGATACGCAGTATTTT
TRBJ2-7	TRBD1	TRBV7-8	.	CASSYLNVDRGYEQYF	TGTGCCAGCAGCTACCTCAATGTCGACAGGGGCTACGAGCAGTACTTC
TRBJ1-1	.	TRBV27	.	CASSRDYVTVMNTEAFF	TGTGCCAGCTCTCGAGATTATGTGACGGTCATGAACACTGAAGCTTTCTTT
TRBJ2-3	TRBD1	TRBV27	.	CASGPGGPDTQYF	TGTGCCAGCGGACCAGGGGGTCCAGATACGCAGTATTTT
TRBJ2-1	.	TRBV27	once	CASSLLRALYNEQFF	TGTGCCAGCAGTTTATTAAGGGCCCTCTACAATGAGCAGTTCTTC
TRBJ2-7	.	TRBV7-9	.	CASSGKPGPSSYEQYF	TGTGCCAGCAGTGGAAAACCGGGACCTTCGTCCTACGAGCAGTACTTC
TRBJ2-2	.	TRBV4-1	.	CASSPTSRGTGELFF	TGCGCCAGCAGCCCAACATCACGGGGGACCGGGGAGCTGTTTTTT
TRBJ2-3	.	TRBV29-1	.	CSVDRSPGGADTQYF	TGCAGCGTTGATCGTAGCCCCGGGGGTGCAGATACGCAGTATTTT
TRBJ2-7	.	TRBV2	.	CASSGRVYEQYF	TGTGCCAGCAGTGGACGGGTGTACGAGCAGTACTTC
TRBJ2-3	.	TRBV6-6	.	CASTLTSLAADTQYF	TGTGCCAGCACCTTAACTAGCCTCGCGGCAGATACGCAGTATTTT
TRBJ2-7	TRBD2	TRBV29-1	once	CSVDAGGTYEQYF	TGCAGCGTTGACGCGGGGGGTACCTACGAGCAGTACTTC
TRBJ1-5	TRBD1	TRBV18	.	CASSHGQAEDLYQPQHF	TGTGCCAGCTCACACGGACAGGCCGAGGACCTCTATCAGCCCCAGCATTTT
TRBJ2-7	TRBD2	TRBV9	.	CASSAGLGEQYF	TGTGCCAGCAGCGCGGGACTAGGAGAGCAGTACTTC
TRBJ2-1	TRBD2	TRBV27	.	CASSLSGLAPYNEQFF	TGTGCCAGCAGTTTATCGGGACTAGCGCCCTACAATGAGCAGTTCTTC
TRBJ2-5	.	TRBV9	.	CASSVVGGQETQYF	TGTGCCAGCAGCGTGGTGGGGGGCCAAGAGACCCAGTACTTC
TRBJ2-7	.	TRBV11-2	.	CASSFDGPYEQYF	TGTGCCAGCAGCTTCGACGGACCCTACGAGCAGTACTTC
TRBJ2-3	.	TRBV15	.	CATSGRGRGTDTQYF	TGTGCCACCAGCGGACGGGGTCGGGGCACAGATACGCAGTATTTT
TRBJ1-1	TRBD1	TRBV4-3	.	CASSQDGRAGGSFF	TGCGCCAGCAGCCAAGATGGGAGGGCAGGGGGATCTTTCTTT
TRBJ2-7	TRBD2	TRBV11-2	.	CASSPFGGNSYEQYF	TGTGCCAGCAGCCCCTTCGGGGGGAACTCCTACGAGCAGTACTTC
TRBJ2-5	.	TRBV2	.	CASTVNPDRLQETQYF	TGTGCCAGCACGGTCAACCCTGACAGGCTCCAAGAGACCCAGTACTTC